A selection of T cell receptor beta chains follows, all from one sample in a study of shared clonotypes between healthy human individuals. Using immunoSEQ multiplex PCR, the repertoire was profiled, and TCRdb retains in-frame clones only, with some absent. The sample carries roughly 2.2 million clones, approximately 90% recorded once. The sample was naive CD4+ T cells from PBMCs. Every receptor here comes from a young man in good health. Some clones in this sample may be carry-over from other donors' samples. Each CDR3 is given with its conserved first and last residue. The D gene is left open where the match is weak. Not all rows give a size; the values are once, few, many and, for expanded clones, a class.

TGCGCCAGCAGCCGCGGACAGGGCAATGAGCAGTTCTTC	CASSRGQGNEQFF	TRBD1	TRBJ2-1	TRBV5-1	NA
TGTGCCAGCAGTTGGCGACAGCTCCAAGAGACCCAGTACTTC	CASSWRQLQETQYF	NA	TRBJ2-5	TRBV6-6	NA
TGTGCCAGCAGCCTAGAGTTGGGTAACACTGAAGCTTTCTTT	CASSLELGNTEAFF	NA	TRBJ1-1	TRBV7-9	NA
TGTGCCAGCAGGCCTTATTACCGCCCGGGGGCTGACAAGACCCAGTACTTC	CASRPYYRPGADKTQYF	NA	TRBJ2-5	TRBV28	once
TGTGCCAGCACTGACAGCCGGGACAGAACCTACGAGCAGTACTTC	CASTDSRDRTYEQYF	TRBD1	TRBJ2-7	TRBV6-6	NA
TGTGCCAGCAGCGACACTAGCTTGGGGGAGCTGTTTTTT	CASSDTSLGELFF	NA	TRBJ2-2	TRBV6-1	NA
TGTGCCAGCAGCGTAGACAGGGTTAGCAATCAGCCCCAGCATTTT	CASSVDRVSNQPQHF	NA	TRBJ1-5	TRBV9	NA
TGTGCCAGCAGCTTAGTTGACGGTACGCAGTATTTT	CASSLVDGTQYF	NA	TRBJ2-3	TRBV7-6	NA
TGCGCCAGCAGCTTACTGGACAGCCACAACACTGAAGCTTTCTTT	CASSLLDSHNTEAFF	NA	TRBJ1-1	TRBV5-1	once
TGTGCCAGCAGTGCCAGATCTAATGAAAAACTGTTTTTT	CASSARSNEKLFF	NA	TRBJ1-4	TRBV2	once
TGTGCCAGCAGCCAAGCCCGAATTTCCGGGGAGCTGTTTTTT	CASSQARISGELFF	NA	TRBJ2-2	TRBV4-2	NA
TGTGCCAGCAGCTTCGAGACCCAGTACTTC	CASSFETQYF	NA	TRBJ2-5	TRBV11-2	NA
TGCGCCAGCAGCCAACTCCGAGAAAAACTGTTTTTT	CASSQLREKLFF	NA	TRBJ1-4	TRBV4-1	NA
TGTGCCAGTAGCCCAACGGGACTAGCGGGTGATGAGCAGTTCTTC	CASSPTGLAGDEQFF	TRBD2	TRBJ2-1	TRBV19	NA
TGTGCCAGCTCCGTAGGCGGGAGGGACACCGGGGAGCTGTTTTTT	CASSVGGRDTGELFF	TRBD2	TRBJ2-2	TRBV25-1	NA
TGTGCCAGCGGGACAGGGAGCGAGCAGTACTTC	CASGTGSEQYF	TRBD1	TRBJ2-7	TRBV7-3	NA
TGTGCCAGCAGCTCCGGCGGGACAACCTCCTACGAGCAGTACTTC	CASSSGGTTSYEQYF	NA	TRBJ2-7	TRBV11-2	NA
TGTGCCAGCAGCCCCGCTAGGGACGGTTCCTACGAGCAGTACTTC	CASSPARDGSYEQYF	NA	TRBJ2-7	TRBV7-9	NA
TGTGCCAGCGGACAGGGGCCAGAGACCCAGTACTTC	CASGQGPETQYF	TRBD1	TRBJ2-5	TRBV5-4	NA
TGCGCCAGCAGCCAGGGACTAGCGGGAGGGGCAGATACGCAGTATTTT	CASSQGLAGGADTQYF	TRBD2	TRBJ2-3	TRBV4-1	NA
TGCGCCAGCAGCTTGGAGCCAGTAGGGCACACCGGGGAGCTGTTTTTT	CASSLEPVGHTGELFF	NA	TRBJ2-2	TRBV5-1	NA
TGTGCCAGCAGCTTGGGGGAGAGGGGACTAGCGGGATATGTGGACGAGCAGTACTTC	CASSLGERGLAGYVDEQYF	TRBD2	TRBJ2-7	TRBV7-2	NA
TGTGCCAGCAGCTTGGTGGGGACAGTAGATGAAAAACTGTTTTTT	CASSLVGTVDEKLFF	TRBD1	TRBJ1-4	TRBV5-6	NA
TGTGCCAGCAGCTTAACGACCCCCAATGAGCAGTTCTTC	CASSLTTPNEQFF	NA	TRBJ2-1	TRBV7-3	NA
TGTGCCAGCAGTTTAGGGGGCACAGGGGGCACCATATATTTT	CASSLGGTGGTIYF	TRBD1	TRBJ1-3	TRBV28	NA
TGTGCCAGCAGCAGCGGTATTCAAGAGACCCAGTACTTC	CASSSGIQETQYF	NA	TRBJ2-5	TRBV7-8	NA
TGCGCCAGCACCGGACAGGGGGCTGACGAGCAGTACTTC	CASTGQGADEQYF	TRBD1	TRBJ2-7	TRBV10-2	NA
TGCGCCAGCAGCTCCCCCGGGACGTTTTACAATGAGCAGTTCTTC	CASSSPGTFYNEQFF	NA	TRBJ2-1	TRBV5-1	NA
TGTGCCAGCAGCTTGTACGAAGATACGCAGTATTTT	CASSLYEDTQYF	NA	TRBJ2-3	TRBV5-6	NA
TGTGCCAGCAGTTTGGGGCGGGCCCTCCACTTT	CASSLGRALHF	NA	TRBJ1-6	TRBV28	NA
TGTGCCAGCGCCAATGAGGGGTTTGGTGAAAAACTGTTTTTT	CASANEGFGEKLFF	NA	TRBJ1-4	TRBV2	NA
TGTGCCAGCAGCGCCCTAGCGGGAGGCGCAGATACGCAGTATTTT	CASSALAGGADTQYF	TRBD2	TRBJ2-3	TRBV11-2	NA
TGCGCCAGCAGCTTGGCGAGTTGGGGAGAAGGCTACACCTTC	CASSLASWGEGYTF	NA	TRBJ1-2	TRBV5-1	NA
TGTGCCAGCAGCTACCGGACAGGTGATTATCCCCAGCATTTT	CASSYRTGDYPQHF	TRBD1	TRBJ1-5	TRBV5-5	NA
TGTGCCAGCCTTAGGACAGTAATCTACAATGAGCAGTTCTTC	CASLRTVIYNEQFF	NA	TRBJ2-1	TRBV7-9	NA
TGTGCCAGCAGCCAAAGACTAGCGGGGGACACCGGGGAGCTGTTTTTT	CASSQRLAGDTGELFF	TRBD2	TRBJ2-2	TRBV4-2	NA
TGCGCCAGCAGCTTTTTGGCTAGCACAGATACGCAGTATTTT	CASSFLASTDTQYF	NA	TRBJ2-3	TRBV5-1	NA
TGTGCCAGCTCACCAACACAGGGTACCGGGGAGCTGTTTTTT	CASSPTQGTGELFF	NA	TRBJ2-2	TRBV18	NA
TGTGCCAGCAGCTTGGGGGTTTATCGGGGTCCTGATGGCTACACCTTC	CASSLGVYRGPDGYTF	NA	TRBJ1-2	TRBV5-6	once
TGCGCCAGCCGAGGGGAGGGGTCTACCCGGGGCACTGAAGCTTTCTTT	CASRGEGSTRGTEAFF	NA	TRBJ1-1	TRBV4-3	NA
TGTGCCAGCAGTGCCGTAGCGCTGCTGCGAGATACGCAGTATTTT	CASSAVALLRDTQYF	NA	TRBJ2-3	TRBV7-9	once
TGTGCCTGGAGTGTATGGGGTCGGACATATGGCTACACCTTC	CAWSVWGRTYGYTF	NA	TRBJ1-2	TRBV30	NA
TGTGCCAGCAGCACAACAGGGAGCACTGAAGCTTTCTTT	CASSTTGSTEAFF	NA	TRBJ1-1	TRBV7-3	once
TGTGCCAGCAGTTACAGGGCTAGCAATCAGCCCCAGCATTTT	CASSYRASNQPQHF	NA	TRBJ1-5	TRBV28	NA
TGCGCCAGCAGCAGGACAGACTTTAATGGCTACACCTTC	CASSRTDFNGYTF	NA	TRBJ1-2	TRBV5-1	NA
TGCGCCAGCAGCTTCCCAAAACCGGACTCGGTTGAAGAGACCCAGTACTTC	CASSFPKPDSVEETQYF	NA	TRBJ2-5	TRBV5-1	NA
TGTGCCAGCAGTTTGACTAGCAGACCCTACGAGCAGTACTTC	CASSLTSRPYEQYF	TRBD2	TRBJ2-7	TRBV6-5	NA
TGTGCCAGCAGTTACTTGACAGGGGGCTCGCCCGAGCAGTTCTTC	CASSYLTGGSPEQFF	TRBD1	TRBJ2-1	TRBV6-5	NA
TGTGCCAGCAGCCGGGAGGCGGTCTACAATGAGCAGTTCTTC	CASSREAVYNEQFF	TRBD2	TRBJ2-1	TRBV11-3	NA